The source of this T cell receptor (beta chain) is a study of shared clonotypes between healthy human individuals. Study observations and caveats: Rarefaction analysis demonstrated incomplete sorted-subset sequencing notwithstanding large depth.

TCRdb keeps only in-frame clones here, not all; method: immunoSEQ multiplex PCR. The sample holds about 2 million clones; about 95% are singletons and the top ten take around 1.1%. Germline CDR1 is SGHVS and CDR2 is FNYEAQ. This CDR3 comprises 14 residues. Trimming removed 3 bases from V and 3 bases from J; junction bases left unmatched: 0. As for this clone: Antigen specificity is unknown.

CD45RO-negative, CCR7-positively selected cells formed the naive CD8 fraction, excluding terminally differentiated effector memory CD45RA+ cells. The V gene is TRBV7-6, the J gene TRBJ2-2; TRBD2 aligns across 8 bases. Specimen: naive CD8+ T cells sorted from blood. This clonotype was obtained from a young man in good health. The CDR3 protein is CASSFSGDTGELFF. DNA of the CDR3: TGTGCCAGCAGCTTTAGCGGGGACACCGGGGAGCTGTTTTTT.